The rows below give T cell receptor beta chains drawn from one sample of a study of T cell clones after liver transplantation. Sequencing used immunoSEQ multiplex PCR; TCRdb keeps in-frame clones, though not all of them. Counted here are nearly 45,000 clones, around 84% occurring once; the ten biggest clones make up approximately 2.7%. Sequencing used CD4+ T cells from blood, obtained 24 months after liver transplant. The receptor source for this set is a human patient who received a liver transplant. These T cells may partly come from the graft donor. Each CDR3 is given with its conserved first and last residue. D genes are given only for firm matches. Only some rows state a clone size, as once, few, many or a class for expanded clones.

d_call: .
j_call: TRBJ2-7
clone_size: .
v_call: TRBV25-1
cdr3_aa: CASSDPGRSYEQYF
cdr3_nt: TGTGCCAGCAGTGACCCGGGGAGGTCCTACGAGCAGTACTTC

d_call: TRBD1
j_call: TRBJ2-2
clone_size: .
v_call: TRBV6-1
cdr3_aa: CASSDLTGGTGELFF
cdr3_nt: TGTGCCAGCAGTGACCTGACAGGGGGCACCGGGGAGCTGTTTTTT

d_call: TRBD1
j_call: TRBJ2-1
clone_size: .
v_call: TRBV18
cdr3_aa: CASSPGQGNSDEQFF
cdr3_nt: TGTGCCAGCTCACCTGGACAGGGCAACTCGGATGAGCAGTTCTTC

d_call: .
j_call: TRBJ1-1
clone_size: .
v_call: TRBV10-3
cdr3_aa: CAISLSPMRDTEAFF
cdr3_nt: TGTGCCATCAGCCTATCGCCGATGAGGGACACTGAAGCTTTCTTT

d_call: .
j_call: TRBJ2-2
clone_size: .
v_call: TRBV11-3
cdr3_aa: CASSLGVRVTGELFF
cdr3_nt: TGTGCCAGCAGCTTAGGCGTCAGGGTCACCGGGGAGCTGTTTTTT

d_call: .
j_call: TRBJ1-5
clone_size: .
v_call: TRBV28
cdr3_aa: CASSYPSSSSNQPQHF
cdr3_nt: TGTGCCAGCAGTTACCCGTCGAGCAGTAGCAATCAGCCCCAGCATTTT

d_call: TRBD1
j_call: TRBJ2-5
clone_size: .
v_call: TRBV6-5
cdr3_aa: CASSSQRDRFQEAQYF
cdr3_nt: TGTGCCAGCAGTTCCCAACGGGACAGATTTCAAGAGGCCCAGTACTTC

d_call: .
j_call: TRBJ1-6
clone_size: .
v_call: TRBV27
cdr3_aa: CASSLGGGGIGNSPLHF
cdr3_nt: TGTGCCAGCAGTTTAGGAGGGGGAGGAATTGGTAATTCACCCCTCCACTTT

d_call: .
j_call: TRBJ2-5
clone_size: few
v_call: TRBV12-5
cdr3_aa: CASGLVLSGAGETQYF
cdr3_nt: TGTGCTAGTGGTTTGGTACTATCGGGGGCCGGAGAGACCCAGTACTTC

d_call: .
j_call: TRBJ2-3
clone_size: .
v_call: TRBV30
cdr3_aa: CAWRGGAGTDTQYF
cdr3_nt: TGTGCCTGGAGAGGGGGAGCGGGCACAGATACGCAGTATTTT

d_call: .
j_call: TRBJ1-5
clone_size: .
v_call: TRBV14
cdr3_aa: CASSQDIRSQPQHF
cdr3_nt: TGTGCCAGCAGCCAAGATATAAGGTCTCAGCCCCAGCATTTT

d_call: .
j_call: TRBJ2-3
clone_size: .
v_call: TRBV19
cdr3_aa: CASGGSWGDTQYF
cdr3_nt: TGTGCCAGTGGGGGGTCCTGGGGAGATACGCAGTATTTT

d_call: TRBD1
j_call: TRBJ2-7
clone_size: .
v_call: TRBV14
cdr3_aa: CASSTRTGRYDEQYF
cdr3_nt: TGTGCCAGCAGCACCCGGACAGGGAGGTACGACGAGCAGTACTTC

d_call: .
j_call: TRBJ2-2
clone_size: .
v_call: TRBV7-9
cdr3_aa: CASSFHVGELFF
cdr3_nt: TGTGCCAGCAGCTTTCATGTCGGGGAGCTGTTTTTT

d_call: .
j_call: TRBJ2-3
clone_size: .
v_call: TRBV7-3
cdr3_aa: CASSLTPSTDTQYF
cdr3_nt: TGTGCCAGCAGCTTAACTCCCAGCACAGATACGCAGTATTTT

d_call: .
j_call: TRBJ1-2
clone_size: .
v_call: TRBV4-2
cdr3_aa: CASSQDRATGGYGYTF
cdr3_nt: TGTGCCAGCAGCCAAGATCGGGCCACCGGGGGCTATGGCTACACCTTC

d_call: TRBD2
j_call: TRBJ2-1
clone_size: .
v_call: TRBV28
cdr3_aa: CASSRAASGGKEQFF
cdr3_nt: TGTGCCAGCAGTCGGGCGGCTAGCGGGGGGAAGGAGCAGTTCTTC

d_call: .
j_call: TRBJ1-1
clone_size: .
v_call: TRBV6-5
cdr3_aa: CASIGRGATEAFF
cdr3_nt: TGTGCCAGCATAGGGCGGGGGGCCACTGAAGCTTTCTTT

d_call: .
j_call: TRBJ1-1
clone_size: once
v_call: TRBV19
cdr3_aa: CASKKGQTEAFF
cdr3_nt: TGTGCCAGTAAAAAAGGGCAAACTGAAGCTTTCTTT

d_call: .
j_call: TRBJ1-1
clone_size: .
v_call: TRBV5-5
cdr3_aa: CASSPATGANTEAFF
cdr3_nt: TGTGCCAGCAGCCCTGCCACCGGGGCAAACACTGAAGCTTTCTTT

d_call: .
j_call: TRBJ2-1
clone_size: few
v_call: TRBV15
cdr3_aa: CATSRDHKGGEQFF
cdr3_nt: TGTGCCACCAGCAGAGATCATAAGGGAGGTGAGCAGTTCTTC

d_call: TRBD2
j_call: TRBJ2-3
clone_size: .
v_call: TRBV19
cdr3_aa: CASSQIRAGGRTDTQYF
cdr3_nt: TGTGCCAGTAGTCAAATCCGAGCGGGGGGGCGCACAGATACGCAGTATTTT

d_call: .
j_call: TRBJ1-1
clone_size: .
v_call: TRBV18
cdr3_aa: CASSRERGVTEAFF
cdr3_nt: TGTGCCAGCTCACGTGAAAGGGGTGTCACTGAAGCTTTCTTT

d_call: TRBD1
j_call: TRBJ2-3
clone_size: .
v_call: TRBV19
cdr3_aa: CASRLQGSRTDTQYF
cdr3_nt: TGTGCCAGTAGACTACAGGGGTCCCGCACAGATACGCAGTATTTT

d_call: .
j_call: TRBJ2-5
clone_size: .
v_call: TRBV5-1
cdr3_aa: CASRSDIGETQYF
cdr3_nt: TGCGCCAGCAGGTCGGACATCGGGGAGACCCAGTACTTC

d_call: .
j_call: TRBJ2-7
clone_size: .
v_call: TRBV7-3
cdr3_aa: CASSSDGYYEQYF
cdr3_nt: TGTGCCAGCAGCTCGGACGGTTACTACGAGCAGTACTTC

d_call: .
j_call: TRBJ2-7
clone_size: .
v_call: TRBV5-1
cdr3_aa: CASSRGSGYEQYF
cdr3_nt: TGCGCCAGCAGTCGGGGTTCGGGCTACGAGCAGTACTTC

d_call: TRBD1
j_call: TRBJ2-3
clone_size: .
v_call: TRBV6-6
cdr3_aa: CASRRQGNADTQYF
cdr3_nt: TGTGCCAGCAGAAGACAGGGAAATGCAGATACGCAGTATTTT

d_call: TRBD1
j_call: TRBJ1-1
clone_size: .
v_call: TRBV19
cdr3_aa: CASSPRTGWTEAFF
cdr3_nt: TGTGCCAGTAGTCCACGGACAGGATGGACTGAAGCTTTCTTT

d_call: TRBD2
j_call: TRBJ2-7
clone_size: few
v_call: TRBV19
cdr3_aa: CASSYGRSLAASSYEQYF
cdr3_nt: TGTGCCAGTAGTTACGGCCGATCACTAGCGGCTAGCTCCTACGAGCAGTACTTC

d_call: TRBD1
j_call: TRBJ2-7
clone_size: .
v_call: TRBV18
cdr3_aa: CASSDWTGLYEQYF
cdr3_nt: TGTGCCAGCTCAGATTGGACAGGTTTATACGAGCAGTACTTC

d_call: TRBD1
j_call: TRBJ2-3
clone_size: .
v_call: TRBV19
cdr3_aa: CASSYPTGRTGDVDTQYF
cdr3_nt: TGTGCCAGTAGTTATCCCACGGGGCGGACAGGGGATGTAGATACGCAGTATTTT

d_call: .
j_call: TRBJ1-2
clone_size: .
v_call: TRBV15
cdr3_aa: CATSREKGNYGYTF
cdr3_nt: TGTGCCACCAGCAGAGAGAAAGGAAACTATGGCTACACCTTC

d_call: .
j_call: TRBJ2-1
clone_size: .
v_call: TRBV2
cdr3_aa: CASSETWDAVF
cdr3_nt: TGTGCCAGCAGCGAGACTTGGGACGCGGTCTTC

d_call: .
j_call: TRBJ2-5
clone_size: .
v_call: TRBV7-2
cdr3_aa: CASSRLLETQYF
cdr3_nt: TGTGCCAGCAGCAGACTTCTAGAGACCCAGTACTTC

d_call: .
j_call: TRBJ1-2
clone_size: .
v_call: TRBV5-1
cdr3_aa: CASSLGGSLFSYGYTF
cdr3_nt: TGCGCCAGCAGCTTGGGGGGCAGTCTATTCTCTTATGGCTACACCTTC

d_call: .
j_call: TRBJ1-1
clone_size: .
v_call: TRBV11-2
cdr3_aa: CASSLAGVNTEAFF
cdr3_nt: TGTGCCAGCAGCTTAGCGGGTGTGAACACTGAAGCTTTCTTT

d_call: TRBD1
j_call: TRBJ1-4
clone_size: once
v_call: TRBV4-1
cdr3_aa: CASSQEVEQGQVNEKLFF
cdr3_nt: TGCGCCAGCAGCCAAGAAGTCGAACAGGGACAGGTTAATGAAAAACTGTTTTTT

d_call: .
j_call: TRBJ1-4
clone_size: .
v_call: TRBV18
cdr3_aa: CASSPDRPSRGNEKLFF
cdr3_nt: TGTGCCAGCTCACCAGACAGGCCTAGCCGGGGTAATGAAAAACTGTTTTTT

d_call: .
j_call: TRBJ1-2
clone_size: .
v_call: TRBV5-1
cdr3_aa: CASRTSWTDSGYTF
cdr3_nt: TGCGCCAGCAGAACATCCTGGACGGACTCAGGCTACACCTTC

d_call: TRBD1
j_call: TRBJ1-2
clone_size: .
v_call: TRBV18
cdr3_aa: CASSPPTDREGYTF
cdr3_nt: TGTGCCAGCTCACCACCCACGGACAGGGAAGGCTACACCTTC

d_call: TRBD1
j_call: TRBJ2-7
clone_size: .
v_call: TRBV28
cdr3_aa: CASRETGTDRTYEQYF
cdr3_nt: TGTGCCAGCAGAGAGACCGGGACAGACCGTACCTACGAGCAGTACTTC

d_call: .
j_call: TRBJ2-5
clone_size: once
v_call: TRBV5-1
cdr3_aa: CASSISGETQYF
cdr3_nt: TGCGCCAGCAGCATCTCAGGGGAGACCCAGTACTTC

d_call: .
j_call: TRBJ2-5
clone_size: few
v_call: TRBV30
cdr3_aa: CAWTRGAEETQYF
cdr3_nt: TGTGCCTGGACGAGAGGGGCCGAAGAGACCCAGTACTTC

d_call: .
j_call: TRBJ1-1
clone_size: .
v_call: TRBV6-5
cdr3_aa: CASSYEGRGNTEAFF
cdr3_nt: TGTGCCAGCAGTTATGAGGGGAGAGGGAACACTGAAGCTTTCTTT

d_call: TRBD1
j_call: TRBJ2-5
clone_size: .
v_call: TRBV19
cdr3_aa: CASSTPRAGQGVGETQYF
cdr3_nt: TGTGCCAGTAGTACCCCCCGAGCGGGACAGGGGGTTGGAGAGACCCAGTACTTC

d_call: .
j_call: TRBJ2-7
clone_size: .
v_call: TRBV5-1
cdr3_aa: CASRQGVEQYF
cdr3_nt: TGCGCCAGCAGACAGGGCGTGGAGCAGTACTTC

d_call: .
j_call: TRBJ2-3
clone_size: .
v_call: TRBV7-3
cdr3_aa: CASSSRRGTDTQYF
cdr3_nt: TGTGCCAGCAGCTCTAGGAGGGGCACAGATACGCAGTATTTT

d_call: .
j_call: TRBJ2-7
clone_size: .
v_call: TRBV5-1
cdr3_aa: CASSLGQGFEQYF
cdr3_nt: TGCGCCAGCAGCTTGGGGCAGGGGTTCGAGCAGTACTTC

d_call: TRBD1
j_call: TRBJ1-2
clone_size: .
v_call: TRBV2
cdr3_aa: CASRGQGSSYGYTF
cdr3_nt: TGTGCCAGCAGGGGACAGGGGTCCAGCTATGGCTACACCTTC

d_call: .
j_call: TRBJ2-2
clone_size: .
v_call: TRBV2
cdr3_aa: CASSRGAGTGELFF
cdr3_nt: TGTGCCAGCAGTAGGGGGGCAGGGACCGGGGAGCTGTTTTTT

d_call: TRBD2
j_call: TRBJ2-1
clone_size: .
v_call: TRBV7-3
cdr3_aa: CASSSPGTRNEQFF
cdr3_nt: TGTGCCAGCAGCTCACCCGGGACTAGGAATGAGCAGTTCTTC

d_call: TRBD1
j_call: TRBJ1-5
clone_size: few
v_call: TRBV6-1
cdr3_aa: CASSDGQAYQPQHF
cdr3_nt: TGTGCCAGCAGTGACGGACAGGCGTATCAGCCCCAGCATTTT

d_call: .
j_call: TRBJ2-1
clone_size: once
v_call: TRBV15
cdr3_aa: CATSRGDTGHNEQFF
cdr3_nt: TGTGCCACCAGCAGGGGGGACACGGGACACAATGAGCAGTTCTTC

d_call: .
j_call: TRBJ2-7
clone_size: .
v_call: TRBV6-6
cdr3_aa: CASSPTGGVYEQYF
cdr3_nt: TGTGCCAGCAGTCCCACCGGAGGGGTCTACGAGCAGTACTTC

d_call: .
j_call: TRBJ1-1
clone_size: .
v_call: TRBV20-1
cdr3_aa: CSAPRNTEAFF
cdr3_nt: TGCAGTGCTCCCCGGAACACTGAAGCTTTCTTT

d_call: .
j_call: TRBJ2-3
clone_size: .
v_call: TRBV9
cdr3_aa: CASNIGPTDTQYF
cdr3_nt: TGTGCCAGCAATATTGGGCCCACAGATACGCAGTATTTT